This T cell receptor beta chain was profiled in a study of cytomegalovirus exposure and HLA in healthy donors. In the case of this clone: Antigen: not known.

Study-level points and caveats: Versus the approximately 700-donor mean, an Asian-associated ancestry cluster reportedly showed fewer N-insertions in a later analysis. Investigators reported 150 to 200 TCR beta chains as tied to cytomegalovirus. CMV serostatus was the only immune exposure information that was available. Sequence variants that were highly shared formed a cluster that was likely a sequencing artifact.

Researchers ran the PCR with 60 Vbeta and 13 Jbeta primers. Clones were sequenced by immunoSEQ multiplex PCR, and TCRdb holds only the in-frame ones, with some missing. Of approximately 190,000 clones listed, about four fifths were seen once; the top ten hold roughly 15%. The sample consisted of PBMCs. This TCR came from a woman aged 25-40 years in good health and CMV-seropositive.

CDR3 sequence reads: CASSLVPPNTEAFF. DNA for the CDR3: TGCGCCAGCAGCCTCGTCCCTCCGAACACTGAAGCTTTCTTT. The chain has TRBV4-1 and TRBJ1-1; D is ambiguous. Germline lookup yields CDR1 MGHRA and CDR2 YSYEKL. Trimming shortened V by 4 bases and J by 1 base, and 10 bases separated the two germline ends. The CDR3 has 14 amino acids.